The rows below give T cell receptor beta chains drawn from one sample of a study of T cell repertoires in cytomegalovirus infection. Their specific antigens are unknown. TCRdb itself ran the reads through MiXCR, one entry per CDR3 protein. The sample consists of fewer than 1,000,000 distinct CDR3 sequences, roughly 31% of them appearing once. This specimen consisted of cultured CD8+ T cells from PBMCs, obtained from culture after CMV antigen stimulation. These receptors originate from a human donor in good health (CMV status not recorded). Some clones in this sample may be carry-over from other donors' samples. The CDR3 runs from the conserved cysteine through the conserved F or W. A D gene is named only where the DNA matches it firmly. Not all rows give a size; the values are once, few, many and, for expanded clones, a class.

V gene	J gene	D gene	clone size	CDR3 DNA	CDR3 protein
TRBV2	TRBJ1-6	-	-	TGTGCCAGCAGGGGTCGATCCCTCCACTTT	CASRGRSLHF
TRBV27	TRBJ2-1	TRBD2	-	TGTGCCAGCGTGGGAGGAGGGCGGGGGGAGCAGTTCTTC	CASVGGGRGEQFF
TRBV15	TRBJ1-5	-	few	TGTGCCACCAGCAGAGATCTAGGGTTGGTTCAGCCCCAGCATTTT	CATSRDLGLVQPQHF
TRBV7-9	TRBJ1-2	-	few	TGTGCCAGCAGCCCCCGAACACGGGGTGTGGGCTACACCTTC	CASSPRTRGVGYTF
TRBV19	TRBJ2-2	-	-	TGTGCCAGTAGGGGGGGGCCGAACACCGGGGAGCTGTTTTTT	CASRGGPNTGELFF
TRBV6-5	TRBJ1-2	-	-	TGTGCCAGCAGTTACGACGACAGCAGCGATGGCTACACCTTC	CASSYDDSSDGYTF
TRBV7-3	TRBJ2-6	-	few	TGTGCCAGCAGCTTAACTGAAGGACAGACTGGAGCCTCTGGGGCCAACGTCCTGACTTTC	CASSLTEGQTGASGANVLTF
TRBV2	TRBJ1-1	-	few	TGTGCCAGCCTTGACGCCCCTGACACTGAAGCTTTCTTT	CASLDAPDTEAFF
TRBV12-3/TRBV12-4	TRBJ1-2	-	-	TGTGCCATCACTGGAGGGGGGACCTATGGCTACACCTTC	CAITGGGTYGYTF
TRBV4-1	TRBJ1-4	-	few	TGCGCCAGCAGCCCCGGGACAATGGCAACTAATGAAAAACTGTTTTTT	CASSPGTMATNEKLFF
TRBV6-5	TRBJ1-1	-	few	TGTGCCAGCAGTTACGGGGGATTTGGGACTGAAGCTTTCTTT	CASSYGGFGTEAFF
TRBV7-9	TRBJ2-1	-	many	TGTGCCAGCAGCCCAACAGGGATCAATGAGCAGTTCTTC	CASSPTGINEQFF
TRBV27	TRBJ1-5	-	once	TGTGCCAGCAGTCCCTCAAGGCAAGGTCAGCCCCAGCATTTT	CASSPSRQGQPQHF
TRBV27	TRBJ2-5	TRBD2	-	TGTGCCAGCAGTTCCCGGGCTAGCGGGTCTAGGGAGACCCAGTACTTC	CASSSRASGSRETQYF
TRBV12-3/TRBV12-4	TRBJ1-6	TRBD1	-	TGTGCCAGCAGGGGGGGGACAGGGAATTCACCCCACCACTTT	CASRGGTGNSPHHF
TRBV15	TRBJ2-1	-	-	TGTGCCACCAGCAGAGACCGGGGGGCTTCCAATGAGCAGTTCTTC	CATSRDRGASNEQFF
TRBV7-8	TRBJ2-2	-	many	TGTGCCAGCAGCTTAGCCTGGCAGGGACCACCCAATGGGGACACCGGGGAGCTGTTTTTT	CASSLAWQGPPNGDTGELFF
TRBV20-1	TRBJ1-6	-	-	TGCAGTGCGGAATATCTTAGCTCCTATAATTCACCCCTCCACTTT	CSAEYLSSYNSPLHF
TRBV29-1	TRBJ2-2	-	-	TGCAGCGTTCCCCTTGGGCCGGCGGGGACCGGGGAGCTGTTTTTT	CSVPLGPAGTGELFF
TRBV6-1	TRBJ2-1	TRBD2	-	TGTGCCAGCAGTCTAGCGGATCAATCCTACAATGAGCAGTTCTTC	CASSLADQSYNEQFF
TRBV6-2/TRBV6-3	TRBJ2-3	TRBD2	few	TGTGCCAGCAGGACTGGACTAGCGCTATCTTTAGATACGCAGTATTTT	CASRTGLALSLDTQYF
TRBV7-2	TRBJ2-3	-	many	TGTGCCAGCAGCTTATTTGCGGTACTCACAGATACGCAGTATTTT	CASSLFAVLTDTQYF
TRBV2	TRBJ1-1	TRBD1	-	TGTGCCAGCCCTGGGGACAGGGGCTGGGTGTACACTGAAGCTTTCTTT	CASPGDRGWVYTEAFF
TRBV7-9	TRBJ1-2	-	-	TGTGCCAGCAGCCCCCCCGGGTCCCTAGCGGGCGGCTACACCTTC	CASSPPGSLAGGYTF
TRBV27	TRBJ2-2	-	-	TGTGCCAGCAGTCCAGGGATCCCCGGGGAGCTGTTTTTT	CASSPGIPGELFF
TRBV7-6	TRBJ1-1	-	few	TGTGCCAGCAGCAAACGGGACAAGAACACTGAAGCTTTCTTT	CASSKRDKNTEAFF
TRBV10-3	TRBJ2-3	TRBD2	few	TGTGCCACCAGTGAGTCGGTAGCGGGGGGTTCAGATACGCAGTATTTT	CATSESVAGGSDTQYF
TRBV27	TRBJ2-3	TRBD2	-	TGTGCCAGCAGTCCAGGACTAGCGGGGGTCACATATACGCAGTATTTT	CASSPGLAGVTYTQYF
TRBV6-1	TRBJ1-1	TRBD1	few	TGTGCCAGTTCAGGGGGCAGCGGCACTGAAGCTTTCTTT	CASSGGSGTEAFF
TRBV10-3	TRBJ2-7	-	-	TGTGCCATCAGTGAGCTAGCCAGCTCCTACGAGCAGTACTTC	CAISELASSYEQYF
TRBV20-1	TRBJ2-4	-	-	TGCAGTGCTAGAACTCACAGGGAATACAAAAACATTCAGTACTTC	CSARTHREYKNIQYF
TRBV6-6	TRBJ2-7	TRBD2	-	TGTGCCAGCCTAGCGGGGGGAGAGCAGTACTTC	CASLAGGEQYF
TRBV7-9	TRBJ2-7	-	few	TGTGCCAGCAGACCTTTAACCAATTCCTACGAGTGGCAGTACTTC	CASRPLTNSYEWQYF
TRBV7-4	TRBJ2-2	TRBD2	-	TGTGCCAGCAGCCCCCTAGCGGGGGTGGACGGGGAGCTGTTTTTT	CASSPLAGVDGELFF
TRBV2	TRBJ2-1	-	-	TGTGCCAGCAGGGCTATGGGTAATGAGCAGTTCTTC	CASRAMGNEQFF
TRBV7-7	TRBJ2-7	-	few	TGTGCTAGCAGCTTAGGGCGGGGGCCAACCTACGAGCAGTACTTC	CASSLGRGPTYEQYF
TRBV14	TRBJ1-2	TRBD1	few	TGTGCCAGCAGCCAAGTCCCACAGGGGCCCCTGATCTATGGCTACACCTTC	CASSQVPQGPLIYGYTF
TRBV7-2	TRBJ2-2	TRBD2	many	TGTGCCAGCAGCTCCGGGGGAACGGGGGGGCGGATCGGGGAGCTGTTTTTT	CASSSGGTGGRIGELFF
TRBV19	TRBJ1-1	TRBD1	-	TGTGCCAGTAGTATGATCTCCGGACAGGGGGTCACTGAAGCTTTCTTT	CASSMISGQGVTEAFF
TRBV7-9	TRBJ1-4	TRBD1	-	TGTGCCAGCAGCGCCGACAGGGGTCAAGAAAAACTGTTTTTT	CASSADRGQEKLFF
TRBV12-3/TRBV12-4	TRBJ1-5	-	-	TGTGCCAGCAGTATACAGGCTGACTTCGATCAGCCCCAGCATTTT	CASSIQADFDQPQHF
TRBV27	TRBJ2-7	-	few	TGTGCCAGCAGCTTCGGGACGGCCTCCTCCGAGCAGTACTTC	CASSFGTASSEQYF
TRBV12-3/TRBV12-4	TRBJ1-6	-	many	TGTGCCAGCAGTTCCGGAGGGGCGAATTCACCCCTCCACTTT	CASSSGGANSPLHF
TRBV11-2	TRBJ2-1	-	few	TGTGCCAGCAGCCCATTAGCGGAACCCTACAATGAGCAGTTCTTC	CASSPLAEPYNEQFF
TRBV6-6	TRBJ2-3	TRBD2	-	TGTGCCAGCAGTGATGAGCGGGGCTTCACAGATACGCAGTATTTT	CASSDERGFTDTQYF
TRBV12-3/TRBV12-4	TRBJ1-1	-	-	TGTGCCAGCAGTTTCTGGGGATTAAACACTGAAGCTTTCTTT	CASSFWGLNTEAFF
TRBV6-5	TRBJ1-2	-	few	TGTGCCAGCAGCCAGGTGGGGGTTAACTATGGCTACACCTTC	CASSQVGVNYGYTF
TRBV6-5	TRBJ1-1	-	-	TGTGCCAGCAGTTACTCGGAGGAATTGAACACTGAAGCTTTCTTT	CASSYSEELNTEAFF
TRBV28	TRBJ2-2	-	-	TGTGCCAGTACCTCAGGAGGAGGCGGGGAGCTGTTTTTT	CASTSGGGGELFF
TRBV27	TRBJ1-1	-	few	TGTGCCAGCAGTTCCCAAGGCAGGGACACTGAAGCTTTCTTT	CASSSQGRDTEAFF
TRBV7-3	TRBJ1-1	-	-	TGTGCCAACAGCTTTGTAGGATCTGAAGCTTTCTTT	CANSFVGSEAFF
TRBV7-2	TRBJ2-1	-	many	TGTGCCAGCAGCTTAGCAACTACCACTACATATGAGCAGTTCTTC	CASSLATTTTYEQFF
TRBV7-9	TRBJ2-3	TRBD2	few	TGTGCCAGCAGCTTAGGGGAGGGAGACACAGATACGCAGTATTTT	CASSLGEGDTDTQYF
TRBV3-1	TRBJ1-6	-	-	TGTGCCAGCAGCCAAGATCAGGTGGCAGACAATTCACCCCTCCACTTT	CASSQDQVADNSPLHF
TRBV7-2	TRBJ1-6	-	many	TGTGCCAGCAGCTTAAATCCTGGGATCTGGCCGGGATCTAATTCACCCCTCCACTTT	CASSLNPGIWPGSNSPLHF
TRBV7-9	TRBJ2-4	TRBD1	few	TGTGCCAGCAACCGACAGGGCGGGCGGAACATTCAGTACTTC	CASNRQGGRNIQYF
TRBV7-8	TRBJ2-5	TRBD2	many	TGTGCCAGCAGCTTAAGACTAGCGGGGGTCGAAGAGACCCAGTACTTC	CASSLRLAGVEETQYF
TRBV9	TRBJ2-1	-	-	TGTGCCAGCAGACCCGCAGAAAGCTCCTACAATGAGCAGTTCTTC	CASRPAESSYNEQFF
TRBV27	TRBJ1-2	-	-	TGTGCCAGCAGTTTTTCACAGGTCTATGGCTACACCTTC	CASSFSQVYGYTF
TRBV5-4	TRBJ2-1	-	few	TGTGCCAGCAGCTTAGAAGAGGAGCTGACGAGTGAGCAGTTCTTC	CASSLEEELTSEQFF